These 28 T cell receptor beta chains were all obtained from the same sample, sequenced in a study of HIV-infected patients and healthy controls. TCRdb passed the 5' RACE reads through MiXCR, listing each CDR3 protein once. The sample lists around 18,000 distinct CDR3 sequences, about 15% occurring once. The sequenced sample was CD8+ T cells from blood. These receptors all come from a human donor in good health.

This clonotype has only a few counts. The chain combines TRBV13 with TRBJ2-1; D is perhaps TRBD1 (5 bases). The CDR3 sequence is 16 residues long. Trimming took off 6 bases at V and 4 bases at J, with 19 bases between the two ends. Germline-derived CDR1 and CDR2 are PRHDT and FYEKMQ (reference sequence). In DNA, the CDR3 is TGTGCCAGCAGTCCCGGACACTCTTCGATTTACAATGAGCAGTTCTTC. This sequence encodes CASSPGHSSIYNEQFF.

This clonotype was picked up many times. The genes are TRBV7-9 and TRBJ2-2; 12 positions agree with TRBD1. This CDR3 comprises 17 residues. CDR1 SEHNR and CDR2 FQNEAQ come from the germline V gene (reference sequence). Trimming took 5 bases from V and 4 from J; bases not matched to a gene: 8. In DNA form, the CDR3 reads TGTGCCAGCAGCCGCGGGACAGGGGGCACTTCCACCGGGGAGCTGTTTTTT. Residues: CASSRGTGGTSTGELFF.

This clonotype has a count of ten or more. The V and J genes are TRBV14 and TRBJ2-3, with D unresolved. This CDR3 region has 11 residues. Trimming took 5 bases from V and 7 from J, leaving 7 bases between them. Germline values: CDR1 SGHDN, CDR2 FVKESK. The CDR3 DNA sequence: TGTGCCAGCAGCGAAGGGAATACGCAGTATTTT. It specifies CASSEGNTQYF.

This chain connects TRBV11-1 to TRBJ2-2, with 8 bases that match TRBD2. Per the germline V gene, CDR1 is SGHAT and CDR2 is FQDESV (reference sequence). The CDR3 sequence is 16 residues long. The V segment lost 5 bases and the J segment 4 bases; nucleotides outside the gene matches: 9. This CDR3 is CASSPRGLAGTGELFF. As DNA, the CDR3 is TGTGCCAGCAGCCCCCGGGGGCTAGCGGGCACCGGGGAGCTGTTTTTT.

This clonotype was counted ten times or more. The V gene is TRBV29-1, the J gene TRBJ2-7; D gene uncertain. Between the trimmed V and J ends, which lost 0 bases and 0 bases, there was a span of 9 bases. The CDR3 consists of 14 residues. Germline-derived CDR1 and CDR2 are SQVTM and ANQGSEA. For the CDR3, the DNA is TGCAGCGTTGAAGACCCCATGAGCTCCTACGAGCAGTACTTC. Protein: CSVEDPMSSYEQYF.

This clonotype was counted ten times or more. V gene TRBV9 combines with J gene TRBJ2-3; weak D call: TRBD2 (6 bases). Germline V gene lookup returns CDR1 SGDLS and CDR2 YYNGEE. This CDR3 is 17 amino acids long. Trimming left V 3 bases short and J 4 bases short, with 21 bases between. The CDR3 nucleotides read TGTGCCAGCAGCGCCTTTGGACGCCCTACGGGAGCAGATACGCAGTATTTT. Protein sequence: CASSAFGRPTGADTQYF. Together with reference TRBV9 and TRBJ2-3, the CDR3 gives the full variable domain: DSGVTQTPKHLITATGQRVTLRCSPRSGDLSVYWYQQSLDQGLQFLIQYYNGEERAKGNILERFSAQQFPDLHSELNLSSLELGDSALYFCASSAFGRPTGADTQYFGPGTRLTVL.

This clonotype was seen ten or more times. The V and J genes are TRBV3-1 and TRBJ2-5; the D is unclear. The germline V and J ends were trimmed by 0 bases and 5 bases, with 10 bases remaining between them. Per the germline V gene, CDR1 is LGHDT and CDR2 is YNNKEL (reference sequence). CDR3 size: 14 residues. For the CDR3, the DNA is TGTGCCAGCAGCCAAGATCAAAACTCGGAGACCCAGTACTTC. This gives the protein CASSQDQNSETQYF.

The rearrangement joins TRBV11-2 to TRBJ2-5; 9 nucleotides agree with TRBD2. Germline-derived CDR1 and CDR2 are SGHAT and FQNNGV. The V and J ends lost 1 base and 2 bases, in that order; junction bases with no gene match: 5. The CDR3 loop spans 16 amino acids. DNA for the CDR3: TGTGCCAGCAGCTTAGGAGGCGGGAGGGGGCAAGAGACCCAGTACTTC. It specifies CASSLGGGRGQETQYF. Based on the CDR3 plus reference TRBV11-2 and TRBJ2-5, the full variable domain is EAGVAQSPRYKIIEKRQSVAFWCNPISGHATLYWYQQILGQGPKLLIQFQNNGVVDDSQLPKDRFSAERLKGVDSTLKIQPAKLEDSAVYLCASSLGGGRGQETQYFGPGTRLLVL.

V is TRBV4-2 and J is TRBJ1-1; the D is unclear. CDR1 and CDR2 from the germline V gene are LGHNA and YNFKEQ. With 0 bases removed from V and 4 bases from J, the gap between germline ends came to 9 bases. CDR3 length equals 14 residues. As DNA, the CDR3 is TGTGCCAGCAGCCAAGATTTCTTCCTCACTGAAGCTTTCTTT. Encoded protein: CASSQDFFLTEAFF.

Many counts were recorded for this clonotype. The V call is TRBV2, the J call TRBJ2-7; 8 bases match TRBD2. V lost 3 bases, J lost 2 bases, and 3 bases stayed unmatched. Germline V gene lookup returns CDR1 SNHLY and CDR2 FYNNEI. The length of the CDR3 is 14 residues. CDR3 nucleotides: TGTGCCAGCAGTGAGGTCGGGAGGGCCTACGAGCAGTACTTC. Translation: CASSEVGRAYEQYF.

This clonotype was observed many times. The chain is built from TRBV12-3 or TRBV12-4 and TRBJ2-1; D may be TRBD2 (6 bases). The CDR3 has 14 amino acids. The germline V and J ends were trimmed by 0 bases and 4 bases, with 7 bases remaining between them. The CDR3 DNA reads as TGTGCCAGCAGTTTAGCGGGGGGATACAATGAGCAGTTCTTC. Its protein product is CASSLAGGYNEQFF.

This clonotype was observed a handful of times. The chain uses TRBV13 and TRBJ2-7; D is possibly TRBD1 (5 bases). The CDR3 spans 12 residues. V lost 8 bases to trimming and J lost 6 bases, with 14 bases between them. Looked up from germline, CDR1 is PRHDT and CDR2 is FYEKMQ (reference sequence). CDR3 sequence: CASSIRVREQYF. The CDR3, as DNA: TGTGCCAGCTCGATCAGGGTGCGCGAGCAGTACTTC.

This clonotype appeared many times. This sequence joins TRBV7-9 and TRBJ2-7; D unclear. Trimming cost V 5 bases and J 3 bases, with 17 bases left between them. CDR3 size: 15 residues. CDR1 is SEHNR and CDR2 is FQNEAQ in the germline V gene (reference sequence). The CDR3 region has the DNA TGTGCCAGCAGCCCTATCTCGACACCCTACTACGAGCAGTACTTC. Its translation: CASSPISTPYYEQYF.

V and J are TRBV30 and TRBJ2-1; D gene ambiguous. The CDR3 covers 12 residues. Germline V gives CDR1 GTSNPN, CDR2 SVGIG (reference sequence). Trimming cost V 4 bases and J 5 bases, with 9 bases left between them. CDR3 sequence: CAWTGLNNEQFF. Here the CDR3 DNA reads TGTGCCTGGACTGGGCTCAACAATGAGCAGTTCTTC.

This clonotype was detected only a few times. In nucleotides, the CDR3 is TGCGCCAGCAGCCCGTCGACAGTAAGCACAGATACGCAGTATTTT. This sequence encodes CASSPSTVSTDTQYF. The rearrangement links TRBV4-3 to TRBJ2-3, with TRBD1 as a possible D gene (5 bases). Germline CDR1 LGHNA, CDR2 YSLEER. Deletions cut 4 bases from V and 0 bases from J, with 11 bases between. There are 15 residues in the CDR3.

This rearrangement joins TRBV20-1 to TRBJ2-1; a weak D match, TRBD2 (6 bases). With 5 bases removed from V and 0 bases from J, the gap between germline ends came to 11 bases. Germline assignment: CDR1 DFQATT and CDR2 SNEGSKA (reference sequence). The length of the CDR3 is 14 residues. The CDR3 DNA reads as TGCAGTGCTGCGGGGTTGAGCTCCTACAATGAGCAGTTCTTC. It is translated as CSAAGLSSYNEQFF.

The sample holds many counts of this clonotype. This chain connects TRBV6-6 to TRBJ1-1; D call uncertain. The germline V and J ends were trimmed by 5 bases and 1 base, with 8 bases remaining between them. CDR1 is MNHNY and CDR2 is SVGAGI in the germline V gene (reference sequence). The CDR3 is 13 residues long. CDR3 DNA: TGTGCCAGCAGTGACGGGCAGAACACTGAAGCTTTCTTT. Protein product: CASSDGQNTEAFF.

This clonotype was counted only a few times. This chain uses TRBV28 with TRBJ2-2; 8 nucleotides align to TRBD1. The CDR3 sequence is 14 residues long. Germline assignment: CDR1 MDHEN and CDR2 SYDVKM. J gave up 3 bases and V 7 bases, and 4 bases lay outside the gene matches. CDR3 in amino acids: CASKSGGDTGELFF. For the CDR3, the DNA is TGTGCCAGCAAATCAGGGGGCGACACCGGGGAGCTGTTTTTT.

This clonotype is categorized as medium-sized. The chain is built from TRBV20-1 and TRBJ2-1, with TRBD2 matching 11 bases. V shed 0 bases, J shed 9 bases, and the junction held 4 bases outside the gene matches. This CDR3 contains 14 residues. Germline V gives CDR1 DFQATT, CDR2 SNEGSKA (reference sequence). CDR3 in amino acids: CSARELAGAGEQFF. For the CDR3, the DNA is TGCAGTGCTAGAGAACTAGCGGGAGCTGGTGAGCAGTTCTTC.

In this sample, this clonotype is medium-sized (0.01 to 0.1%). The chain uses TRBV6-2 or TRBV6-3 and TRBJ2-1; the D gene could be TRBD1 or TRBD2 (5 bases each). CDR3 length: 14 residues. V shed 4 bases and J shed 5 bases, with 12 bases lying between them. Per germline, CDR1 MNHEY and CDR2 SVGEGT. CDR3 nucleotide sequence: TGTGCCAGCAGTTCGGGGACGGAGCACAATGAGCAGTTCTTC. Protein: CASSSGTEHNEQFF.

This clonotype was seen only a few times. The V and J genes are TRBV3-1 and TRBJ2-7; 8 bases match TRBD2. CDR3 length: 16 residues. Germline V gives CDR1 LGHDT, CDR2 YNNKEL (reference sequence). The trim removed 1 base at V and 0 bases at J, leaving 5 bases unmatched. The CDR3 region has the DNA TGTGCCAGCAGCCAAGGTTTCGGACTAGCCTCCTACGAGCAGTACTTC. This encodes CASSQGFGLASYEQYF.

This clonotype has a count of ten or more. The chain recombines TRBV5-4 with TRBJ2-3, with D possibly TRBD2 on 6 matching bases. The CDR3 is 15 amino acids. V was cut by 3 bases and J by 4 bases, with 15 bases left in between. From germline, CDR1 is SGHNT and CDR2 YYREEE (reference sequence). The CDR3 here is CASSSPWDFSDTQYF. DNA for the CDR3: TGTGCCAGCAGCTCTCCCTGGGACTTTTCAGATACGCAGTATTTT.

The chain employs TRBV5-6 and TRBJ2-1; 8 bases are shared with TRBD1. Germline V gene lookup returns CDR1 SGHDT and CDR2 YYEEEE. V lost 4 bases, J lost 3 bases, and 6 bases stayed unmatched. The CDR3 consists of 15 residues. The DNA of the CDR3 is TGTGCCAGCAGCGGGGGACAGGAGGTCTACAATGAGCAGTTCTTC. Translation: CASSGGQEVYNEQFF.

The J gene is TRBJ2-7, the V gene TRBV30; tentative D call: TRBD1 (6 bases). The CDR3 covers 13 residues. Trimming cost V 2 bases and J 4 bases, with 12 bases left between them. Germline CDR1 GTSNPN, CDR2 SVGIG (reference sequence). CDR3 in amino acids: CAWSFHRVYEQYF. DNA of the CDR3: TGTGCCTGGAGTTTTCACAGGGTGTACGAGCAGTACTTC.

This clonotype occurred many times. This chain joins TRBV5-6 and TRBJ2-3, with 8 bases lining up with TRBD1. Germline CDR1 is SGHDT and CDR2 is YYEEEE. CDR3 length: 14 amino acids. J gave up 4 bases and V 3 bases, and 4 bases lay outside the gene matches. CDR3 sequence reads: CASSSYRGADTQYF. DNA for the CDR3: TGTGCCAGCAGCTCCTACAGGGGGGCAGATACGCAGTATTTT. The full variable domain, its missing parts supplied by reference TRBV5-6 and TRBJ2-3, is DAGVTQSPTHLIKTRGQQVTLRCSPKSGHDTVSWYQQALGQGPQFIFQYYEEEERQRGNFPDRFSGHQFPNYSSELNVNALLLGDSALYLCASSSYRGADTQYFGPGTRLTVL.

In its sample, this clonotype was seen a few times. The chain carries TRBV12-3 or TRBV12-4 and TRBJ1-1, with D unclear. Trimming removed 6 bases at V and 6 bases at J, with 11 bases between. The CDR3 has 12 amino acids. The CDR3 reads CASRLSGAEAFF. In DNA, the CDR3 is TGTGCCAGCAGGTTGTCAGGAGCTGAAGCTTTCTTT.

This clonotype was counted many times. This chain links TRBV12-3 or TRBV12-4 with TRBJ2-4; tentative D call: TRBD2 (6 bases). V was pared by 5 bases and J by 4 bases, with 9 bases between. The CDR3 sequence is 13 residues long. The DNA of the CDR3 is TGTGCCAGCAGTCCCGGGGGTAAAAACATTCAGTACTTC. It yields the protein CASSPGGKNIQYF.

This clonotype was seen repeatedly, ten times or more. CDR3 amino acids: CASSSVGGSNYGYTF. The CDR3 bases are TGTGCCAGCAGCAGTGTCGGGGGCTCTAACTATGGCTACACCTTC. The chain carries TRBV7-6 and TRBJ1-2; possible D gene TRBD1, 6 bases. V lost 5 bases and J lost 0, with 13 bases in between. Looked up from germline, CDR1 is SGHVS and CDR2 is FNYEAQ. The CDR3 runs to 15 residues.